Each of the 23 T cell receptor beta chains below was sequenced from the same sample in a study of PD-1 blockade in classical Hodgkin lymphoma. There was relapse after autologous stem cell transplantation in every patient, and there was variation in brentuximab vedotin exposure. Some clones are missing from TCRdb's copy, which holds only in-frame ones; the method was immunoSEQ multiplex PCR. Of around 7,000 clones listed, 65% to 80% were seen once; the top ten hold 60%. The sample was peripheral blood mononuclear cells (PBMCs), taken at baseline. These receptor sequences come from a human donor with classical Hodgkin lymphoma.

This clone was counted a few times. V gene TRBV5-1 combines with J gene TRBJ1-3; perhaps TRBD1 as D (5 bases). This CDR3 contains 16 residues. V was trimmed by 0 bases and J by 3 bases, leaving 13 bases between them. Germline-derived CDR1 and CDR2 are SGHRS and YFSETQ. CDR3 protein: CASSLDSGTLGNTIYF. The CDR3 DNA sequence: TGCGCCAGCAGCTTGGATTCAGGGACTCTTGGAAACACCATATATTTT.

Here the CDR3 reads CASSFQGTFGYTF. The CDR3 coding sequence is TGTGCCAGCAGCTTCCAGGGGACATTTGGCTACACCTTC. The chain uses TRBV5-4 and TRBJ1-2, with a tentative D call TRBD1 (6 bases). Trimming removed 2 bases from V and 7 bases from J, with 12 bases in between. Germline CDR1 reads SGHNT; CDR2 reads YYREEE (reference sequence). The CDR3 is made up of 13 amino acids.

The V call is TRBV7-9, the J call TRBJ1-3; 8 positions match TRBD1. There are 16 residues in the CDR3. Germline CDR1 is SEHNR and CDR2 is FQNEAQ (reference sequence). V dropped 5 bases and J dropped 2; count of bases not matched to a gene: 8. CDR3 sequence reads: CASSAPGQEAGNTIYF. The CDR3 DNA follows: TGTGCCAGCAGCGCTCCGGGACAGGAGGCTGGAAACACCATATATTTT.

This clone was observed a single time. V usage is TRBV9 and J usage is TRBJ2-5, with D uncertain. V shed 3 bases and J shed 2 bases, with 14 bases lying between them. Germline V lookup: CDR1 SGDLS, CDR2 YYNGEE. CDR3 size: 15 residues. The CDR3 DNA reads TGTGCCAGCAGCGCCCGGGCCCTACTTCAAGAGACCCAGTACTTC. Amino acids: CASSARALLQETQYF. The whole variable domain, remainder taken from reference TRBV9 and TRBJ2-5, is DSGVTQTPKHLITATGQRVTLRCSPRSGDLSVYWYQQSLDQGLQFLIQYYNGEERAKGNILERFSAQQFPDLHSELNLSSLELGDSALYFCASSARALLQETQYFGPGTRLLVL.

Concerning this clone: At one end the junction does not follow the germline gene, possibly because of a read error. The gene calls are TRBV4-2 and TRBJ1-5; unclear D gene. The CDR3 runs to 16 residues. The germline gives CDR1 LGHNA, CDR2 YNFKEQ. The CDR3 region is CAGSQAVGGSNQPQHF. The CDR3 nucleotides read TGTGCCGGCAGCCAAGCTGTTGGCGGTAGCAATCAGCCCCAGCATTTT.

The V gene is TRBV2, the J gene TRBJ1-5; tentatively, D is TRBD1 (6 bases). Between the trimmed V and J ends, which lost 5 bases and 6 bases, there was a span of 14 bases. The CDR3 sequence is 14 residues long. CDR1 and CDR2 from the germline V gene are SNHLY and FYNNEI. The CDR3 loop is CASSSLGGTQPQHF. Here the CDR3 DNA reads TGTGCCAGCAGTTCCCTAGGGGGGACTCAGCCCCAGCATTTT.

Only a few counts were recorded for this clone. The chain recombines TRBV27 with TRBJ2-7; a weak D match, TRBD2 (5 bases). Germline CDR1 MNHEY, CDR2 SMNVEV (reference sequence). Trimming took 6 bases from V and 3 from J, leaving 15 bases between them. This CDR3 has 14 residues. The CDR3, as DNA: TGTGCCAGCAGCCGGGGTATCACAGTCTACGAGCAGTACTTC. Its protein is CASSRGITVYEQYF.

This clone was observed a few times. The V and J genes are TRBV6-5 and TRBJ1-3, with no clear D. The CDR3 has 13 amino acids. The germline V and J ends were trimmed by 10 bases and 2 bases, with 12 bases remaining between them. The germline gives CDR1 MNHEY, CDR2 SVGAGI. The DNA for the CDR3 is TGTGCCACGGGGAGGGTGACTGGAAACACCATATATTTT. Translated, it gives CATGRVTGNTIYF.

This chain links TRBV4-1 with TRBJ1-2; tentative D call: TRBD1 (5 bases). Germline V gene sequence: CDR1 MGHRA, CDR2 YSYEKL. This CDR3 has 16 amino acids. Trimming took off 1 base at V and 2 bases at J, with 14 bases between the two ends. CDR3 amino acids: CASSQVRGRENYGYTF. CDR3 nucleotide sequence: TGCGCCAGCAGCCAAGTTCGGGGCCGGGAGAACTATGGCTACACCTTC.

This clone appeared a single time. This chain connects TRBV5-1 to TRBJ1-3; D might be TRBD1 (6 bases). This CDR3 contains 16 residues. Germline V gene sequence: CDR1 SGHRS, CDR2 YFSETQ. V was shortened by 0 bases and J by 5 bases, with 15 bases between the two germline ends. The CDR3 spells CASSLEQGRSRNTIYF. CDR3 DNA sequence: TGCGCCAGCAGCTTGGAACAGGGCCGATCTCGAAACACCATATATTTT.

The V and J genes are TRBV30 and TRBJ1-2, with D tentatively TRBD1 (5 bases). This CDR3 spans 13 amino acids. V shed 1 base and J shed 3 bases, with 9 bases lying between them. Germline V gene data show CDR1 as GTSNPN and CDR2 as SVGIG (reference sequence). CDR3 residues: CAWSGQGYYGYTF. CDR3 coding DNA: TGTGCCTGGAGTGGGCAGGGTTACTATGGCTACACCTTC.

This chain links TRBV6-1 with TRBJ2-3; D might be TRBD2 (6 bases). This CDR3 region has 14 residues. V lost 3 bases to trimming and J lost 5 bases, with 12 bases between them. Germline lookup yields CDR1 MNHNS and CDR2 SASEGT. Here the CDR3 reads CASSDAKEGDTQYF. As DNA, the CDR3 is TGTGCCAGCAGTGACGCTAAGGAGGGAGATACGCAGTATTTT.

The chain carries TRBV9 and TRBJ2-2; D perhaps matches TRBD1 (6 bases). CDR1 and CDR2 (germline): SGDLS, YYNGEE. The CDR3 is 14 residues long. Trimming pared 2 bases from V and 7 bases from J, leaving 12 bases between. CDR3 protein: CASSVSGTIGELFF. The CDR3 coding sequence is TGTGCCAGCAGCGTTTCCGGGACAATCGGGGAGCTGTTTTTT.

CDR3 residues: CAAGKAGEFDEQFF. In DNA, the CDR3 is TGTGCCGCCGGGAAGGCGGGAGAATTCGATGAGCAGTTCTTC. This chain joins TRBV10-3 and TRBJ2-1; TRBD2 agrees at 7 bases. Germline CDR1 reads ENHRY; CDR2 reads SYGVKD. The CDR3 is 14 amino acids. Losses at the gene ends were 11 bases for V and 8 bases for J; bases not matched to a gene: 15.

The rearrangement uses TRBV9 and TRBJ2-1; 8 bases map to TRBD1. The length of the CDR3 is 15 residues. The junction had 5 bases not matched to a gene; V was cut back by 4 bases and J by 2 bases. Germline V gene sequence: CDR1 SGDLS, CDR2 YYNGEE. The CDR3 DNA sequence: TGTGCCAGCAGCTCCCGGGACAGGACCTACAATGAGCAGTTCTTC. It translates to CASSSRDRTYNEQFF.

This clone was recorded once. The chain employs TRBV6-1 and TRBJ2-7; D gene unclear. Germline-derived CDR1 and CDR2 are MNHNS and SASEGT. The ends were cut back, 11 bases at V and 4 bases at J, with 12 bases in the middle. The length of the CDR3 is 11 residues. The CDR3 here is CAVRFGYEQYF. The CDR3 region has the DNA TGTGCCGTTCGTTTCGGGTACGAGCAGTACTTC.

The rearrangement links TRBV20-1 to TRBJ2-3, with D possibly TRBD1 on 5 matching bases. Deletions cut 2 bases from V and 6 bases from J, with 6 bases between. Germline values: CDR1 DFQATT, CDR2 SNEGSKA (reference sequence). There are 11 residues in the CDR3. The CDR3 region has the DNA TGCAGTGCTAGAACAGGCGATACGCAGTATTTT. This sequence encodes CSARTGDTQYF.

The gene calls are TRBV6-5 and TRBJ1-2, with 8 nucleotides matching TRBD1. Germline V gives CDR1 MNHEY, CDR2 SVGAGI. The CDR3 is 15 residues long. Unmatched junction bases numbered 9, after V lost 6 bases and J lost 3 bases. The CDR3 DNA sequence: TGTGCCAGCAGCCGAACCCCGACAGGGGACTATGGCTACACCTTC. Translation: CASSRTPTGDYGYTF.

The chain carries TRBV7-8 and TRBJ2-3, with 9 bases lining up with TRBD2. Germline CDR1 and CDR2: SGHVS and FQNEAQ. V was pared by 3 bases and J by 5 bases, with 3 bases of the junction left unmatched. This CDR3 comprises 14 residues. This CDR3 reads CASSLGLAVDTQYF. The CDR3 DNA reads TGTGCCAGCAGCTTGGGACTAGCAGTAGATACGCAGTATTTT.

This chain links TRBV30 with TRBJ1-1; TRBD1 agrees at 7 bases. Trimming took 6 bases from V and 2 from J; bases not matched to a gene: 6. From germline, CDR1 is GTSNPN and CDR2 SVGIG (reference sequence). This CDR3 has 13 residues. The CDR3 region has the DNA TGTGCCTGCCCTGGGGACAGTAACACTGAAGCTTTCTTT. Its protein product is CACPGDSNTEAFF.

V and J are TRBV18 and TRBJ1-2, with a possible D match to TRBD1 (5 bases). Germline CDR1 is KGHSH and CDR2 is LQKENI. The V end lost 1 base, the J end lost 7 bases, and 10 bases lay between the germline ends. The CDR3 is made up of 13 amino acids. CDR3 in DNA: TGTGCCAGCTCACCACGGGACGGAATTGGCTACACCTTC. Protein sequence: CASSPRDGIGYTF.

This rearrangement joins TRBV27 to TRBJ2-3; D assignment may be TRBD1 or TRBD2 (5 bases each). V was pared by 5 bases and J by 0 bases, with 18 bases between. Germline values: CDR1 MNHEY, CDR2 SMNVEV (reference sequence). The CDR3 has 17 amino acids. This CDR3 is CASSLRRWGTSTDTQYF. Here the CDR3 DNA reads TGTGCCAGCAGTCTCCGACGGTGGGGGACGAGCACAGATACGCAGTATTTT.

Written as DNA, the CDR3 is TGTGCCAGCAGCACCGGACCCGGCTACGAGCAGTACTTC. This translates into CASSTGPGYEQYF. The rearrangement uses TRBV11-3 and TRBJ2-7; no clear D. The CDR3 contains 13 residues. CDR1 SGHNT and CDR2 YENEEA come from the germline V gene. V lost 5 bases and J 3 bases, leaving 11 bases between the germline ends.